This TCR beta chain was captured by sequencing in a study of T cell responses to AZD1222 COVID-19 vaccine. The data were produced by immunoSEQ multiplex PCR, yet TCRdb's version contains in-frame clones alone and is incomplete. The table records more than 150,000 clones, more than 85% of them present only once. The CDR3 totals 14 residues. The V end was cut by 2 bases, the J end by 3 bases, with 11 bases between. The germline V gene encodes CDR1 KGHSH and CDR2 LQKENI. The receptor's source is an adult who had recovered from COVID-19. The sequences come from peripheral blood, collected after recovery from COVID-19. The chain employs TRBV18 and TRBJ2-7; possibly TRBD1 or TRBD2 for D (5 bases each). CDR3 sequence: CASSPGTAFYEQYF. For the CDR3, the DNA is TGTGCCAGCTCACCAGGGACCGCCTTCTACGAGCAGTACTTC.